Shown below are 27 T cell receptor beta chains from a single sample sequenced in a study of post-analysis software for immune sequencing data. Unique molecular identifiers tagged the TCR beta cDNA libraries. A single record per CDR3 protein comes from TCRdb applying MiXCR to the PCR reads. The sample records 400,000 to 500,000 distinct CDR3 sequences, approximately 42% being singletons. Study outcomes and limitations: Comparison of patients with controls showed about 5 TRBV segments more frequent in patients, TRBV5-6, TRBV5-1 and TRBV20-1 among them.

No antigen has been assigned to these receptors. Specimen: blood. The source of these receptors is a girl aged 2 to 10 with multiple sclerosis.

This sequence joins TRBV12-3 or TRBV12-4 and TRBJ1-2; D is unresolved. This CDR3 has 13 amino acids. V was clipped by 2 bases and J by 5 bases, with 9 bases between them. This CDR3 is CASSLMRVYGYTF. The CDR3 nucleotides are TGTGCCAGCAGTTTAATGAGGGTTTATGGCTACACCTTC.

The CDR3 sequence is CASSLDRGLGTQYF. The DNA of the CDR3 is TGCGCCAGCAGCCTGGACAGGGGTTTAGGGACCCAGTACTTC. The chain links TRBV5-1 to TRBJ2-5; 9 bases align to TRBD1. The length of the CDR3 is 14 residues. Trimming at V came to 4 bases and at J to 7 bases, leaving 8 bases not matched to a gene. Germline V gene lookup returns CDR1 SGHRS and CDR2 YFSETQ.

This clonotype was found many times. DNA of the CDR3: TGTGCCAGCAGTTACCAGGGACAGGGGGCCGGCGAGCAGTACTTC. It codes for CASSYQGQGAGEQYF. This chain links TRBV6-6 with TRBJ2-7; 12 nucleotides agree with TRBD1. Germline assignment: CDR1 MNHNY and CDR2 SVGAGI (reference sequence). The V gene end was trimmed by 2 bases and the J gene end by 6 bases; junction bases not matched to a gene: 5. The CDR3 is 15 amino acids.

The rearrangement uses TRBV5-1 and TRBJ1-2, with 7 bases aligning to TRBD1. The CDR3 length is 16 residues. The germline V gene encodes CDR1 SGHRS and CDR2 YFSETQ. Losses at the gene ends were 0 bases for V and 0 bases for J; bases not matched to a gene: 5. In DNA form, the CDR3 reads TGCGCCAGCAGCTTGGTTAGGGACAGAACTAACTATGGCTACACCTTC. Residues: CASSLVRDRTNYGYTF.

V and J are TRBV7-3 and TRBJ2-7; D not certain. There are 16 residues in the CDR3. V was trimmed by 0 bases and J by 3 bases, leaving 15 bases between them. In germline, CDR1 is SGHTA, CDR2 FQGTGA. CDR3 protein: CASSLTRSTSLYEQYF. In DNA, the CDR3 is TGTGCCAGCAGCTTAACGCGGTCCACGTCCCTCTACGAGCAGTACTTC.

The chain joins TRBV5-1 to TRBJ1-5; TRBD1 matches 7 bases. CDR3 length: 14 residues. V gave up 4 bases and J gave up 4 bases; unmatched junction bases: 5. Per germline, CDR1 SGHRS and CDR2 YFSETQ. The CDR3 protein is CASSHGTENQPQHF. The CDR3 bases are TGCGCCAGCAGCCACGGGACAGAGAATCAGCCCCAGCATTTT.

Only a few counts were recorded for this clonotype. This chain uses TRBV5-1 with TRBJ1-1; a weak D match, TRBD1 (6 bases). The CDR3 length is 13 residues. CDR1 and CDR2 (germline): SGHRS, YFSETQ. Trimming cost V 5 bases and J 9 bases, with 17 bases left between them. As DNA, the CDR3 is TGCGCCAGCAGTCCAGGGTTAAGGGACAAAGCTTTCTTT. Its translation: CASSPGLRDKAFF.

V and J are TRBV20-1 and TRBJ2-1; D is possibly TRBD1 or TRBD2 (6 bases each). The CDR3 runs to 14 residues. The germline V gene has CDR1 DFQATT and CDR2 SNEGSKA (reference sequence). The CDR3 region has the DNA TGCCGTGTAAGTGTGGGGGGCCTCTACAATGAGCAGTTCTTC. Translation: CRVSVGGLYNEQFF.

This clonotype has more than one count but fewer than ten. The chain carries TRBV24-1 and TRBJ2-7; 8 bases are shared with TRBD2. Gene TRBJ2-5 matches the end of the DNA better, so the J call may be wrong. Looked up from germline, CDR1 is KGHDR and CDR2 is SFDVKD. The CDR3 is made up of 16 amino acids. The CDR3 DNA sequence: TGTGCCACCAGTGATTTGGGCAGGTCGGGGGGGGAGACCCAGTACTTC. Amino acids: CATSDLGRSGGETQYF.

This clonotype has only a few counts. V is TRBV11-1 and J is TRBJ2-1, with a weak D call TRBD1 (6 bases). Germline assignment: CDR1 SGHAT and CDR2 FQDESV (reference sequence). The CDR3 extends over 13 amino acids. Trimming cost V 4 bases and J 5 bases, with 9 bases left between them. The CDR3 DNA is TGTGCCAGCAGCTCAAGGACAGACAATGAGCAGTTCTTC. Its translation: CASSSRTDNEQFF.

This rearrangement joins TRBV29-1 to TRBJ2-1; D gene uncertain. Germline values: CDR1 SQVTM, CDR2 ANQGSEA. V was trimmed by 4 bases and J by 0 bases, leaving 10 bases between them. The CDR3 has 14 amino acids. The CDR3 is CSVVRSPSYNEQFF. The CDR3, as DNA: TGCAGCGTTGTTAGGTCCCCCTCCTACAATGAGCAGTTCTTC.

This clonotype has only a few counts. This sequence joins TRBV3-1 and TRBJ2-1; 8 nucleotides match TRBD2. Trimming took 1 base from V and 4 from J; bases not matched to a gene: 6. Germline lookup yields CDR1 LGHDT and CDR2 YNNKEL (reference sequence). There are 16 residues in the CDR3. The CDR3 is CASSQGAGGIYNEQFF. CDR3 nucleotide sequence: TGTGCCAGCAGCCAAGGGGCGGGGGGAATATACAATGAGCAGTTCTTC.

The chain has TRBV25-1 and TRBJ1-5, with D possibly being TRBD1 (5 bases). Trimming stripped 4 bases from V and 5 bases from J, with 12 bases between. Germline assignment: CDR1 MGHDK and CDR2 SYGVNS. The CDR3 is 14 residues long. The CDR3 is CASSGQGIYQPQHF. As DNA, the CDR3 is TGTGCCAGCAGTGGGCAGGGTATCTATCAGCCCCAGCATTTT.

This clonotype showed up just once. The chain couples TRBV29-1 to TRBJ2-7; maybe TRBD1 (6 bases). V was trimmed by 7 bases and J by 5 bases, leaving 18 bases between them. CDR1 is SQVTM and CDR2 is ANQGSEA in the germline V gene. The CDR3 contains 13 residues. The CDR3, as DNA: TGCAGCGGTTTTTGGCAGGGGCGAGACGAGCAGTACTTC. Translated, it gives CSGFWQGRDEQYF.

The chain carries TRBV12-5 and TRBJ2-1, with 10 nucleotides matching TRBD1. This CDR3 comprises 13 residues. CDR1 and CDR2 (germline): LGHNT, FRNRAP. With 1 base clipped from V and 12 bases from J, the junction kept 3 bases outside the gene matches. CDR3 sequence (DNA): TGTGCTAGTGGTTTGGGGACAGGGGGTGGGCAGTTCTTC. Translated, it gives CASGLGTGGGQFF.

There are a few counts of this clonotype. V is TRBV15 and J is TRBJ1-1; no firm D call. V dropped 4 bases and J dropped 11 bases, with 17 bases sitting between them. CDR1 and CDR2 from the germline V gene are LNHNV and YYDKDF (reference sequence). CDR3 length: 13 amino acids. The CDR3 is CATSTADRTHAFF. The CDR3 DNA reads as TGTGCCACCAGCACTGCGGACCGTACCCATGCTTTCTTT.

V gene TRBV15 combines with J gene TRBJ2-1, with 14 bases matching TRBD2. V trimming: 5 bases; J trimming: 10 bases; junction bases outside the gene matches: 13. This CDR3 is 17 amino acids long. Germline-derived CDR1 and CDR2 are LNHNV and YYDKDF (reference sequence). As DNA, the CDR3 is TGTGCCACCAGCCTCCCTGGACTAGCGGGGGGTAAGGGGGAGCAGTTCTTC. As protein: CATSLPGLAGGKGEQFF.

The chain joins TRBV5-1 to TRBJ2-7, with 8 bases lining up with TRBD1. Trimming took 4 bases from V and 4 from J; bases not matched to a gene: 10. The CDR3 consists of 15 residues. The germline V gene encodes CDR1 SGHRS and CDR2 YFSETQ. The DNA of the CDR3 is TGCGCCAGCAGCCGAACAGGACAGGGACTTTACGAGCAGTACTTC. Amino acids: CASSRTGQGLYEQYF. The full variable domain, its missing parts supplied by reference TRBV5-1 and TRBJ2-7, is KAGVTQTPRYLIKTRGQQVTLSCSPISGHRSVSWYQQTPGQGLQFLFEYFSETQRNKGNFPGRFSGRQFSNSRSEMNVSTLELGDSALYLCASSRTGQGLYEQYFGPGTRLTVT.

V and J are TRBV12-3 or TRBV12-4 and TRBJ2-1; perhaps TRBD1 as D (5 bases). This CDR3 is built from 15 residues. Trimming shortened V by 6 bases and J by 0 bases, and 12 bases separated the two germline ends. DNA of the CDR3: TGTGCCAGCAGCAAAGCTGGGGCCTCCTACAATGAGCAGTTCTTC. Its translation is CASSKAGASYNEQFF.

There are a few counts of this clonotype. The rearrangement uses TRBV20-1 and TRBJ2-1; D unresolved. V was cut by 4 bases and J by 8 bases, with 3 bases left in between. The CDR3 consists of 9 residues. CDR1 is DFQATT, CDR2 SNEGSKA, per germline (reference sequence). This chain's CDR3 is CSANHEQFF. For the CDR3, the DNA is TGCAGTGCTAATCATGAGCAGTTCTTC.

This clonotype was detected a few times. The chain couples TRBV12-3 or TRBV12-4 to TRBJ1-1; D not certain. This CDR3 is 12 amino acids long. Trimming pared 0 bases from V and 3 bases from J, leaving 2 bases between. The chain's CDR3 is CASSLADTEAFF. CDR3 bases: TGTGCCAGCAGTTTAGCGGACACTGAAGCTTTCTTT.

The chain joins TRBV28 to TRBJ2-7; D possibly uses TRBD1 or TRBD2 (5 bases each). Germline V gene sequence: CDR1 MDHEN, CDR2 SYDVKM. This CDR3 comprises 15 residues. Trimming left V 6 bases short and J 1 base short, with 16 bases between. CDR3: CASSEPGRGSYEQYF. In DNA, the CDR3 is TGTGCCAGCAGCGAACCAGGGCGAGGGTCCTACGAGCAGTACTTC. Based on the CDR3 plus reference TRBV28 and TRBJ2-7, the full variable domain is DVKVTQSSRYLVKRTGEKVFLECVQDMDHENMFWYRQDPGLGLRLIYFSYDVKMKEKGDIPEGYSVSREKKERFSLILESASTNQTSMYLCASSEPGRGSYEQYFGPGTRLTVT.

The chain links TRBV29-1 to TRBJ1-2; D is perhaps TRBD1 (5 bases). V was trimmed by 0 bases and J by 8 bases, leaving 16 bases between them. Looked up from germline, CDR1 is SQVTM and CDR2 is ANQGSEA. The CDR3 has 14 residues. Here the CDR3 reads CSVEDWGPGGGYTF. The DNA for the CDR3 is TGCAGCGTTGAAGATTGGGGACCCGGAGGCGGCTACACCTTC.

This clonotype came up a few times. The genes are TRBV28 and TRBJ2-5; the match to TRBD1 covers 9 bases. The J call may be incorrect, as the DNA end agrees better with TRBJ2-7. The CDR3 has 12 residues. CDR1 and CDR2 from the germline V gene are MDHEN and SYDVKM. CDR3 loop: CASSYRGREQYF. DNA for the CDR3: TGTGCCAGCAGTTACAGGGGGCGCGAGCAGTACTTC.

The V call is TRBV20-1, the J call TRBJ2-7, with 12 bases lining up with TRBD2. Germline V gene lookup returns CDR1 DFQATT and CDR2 SNEGSKA (reference sequence). This CDR3 region has 16 residues. V lost 3 bases to trimming and J lost 2 bases; unmatched junction nucleotides: 8. In nucleotides, the CDR3 is TGCAGTGCTAGTATGGGTCTAGCGGGAGGGCCCTACGAGCAGTACTTC. It specifies CSASMGLAGGPYEQYF.

A few counts support this clonotype. The chain combines TRBV29-1 with TRBJ2-4; no reliable D call. The CDR3 covers 11 residues. Germline CDR1 reads SQVTM; CDR2 reads ANQGSEA. Trimming took 3 bases from V and 15 from J, leaving 15 bases between them. The CDR3: CSVDTDGGVYF. Written as DNA, the CDR3 is TGCAGCGTTGACACCGACGGTGGAGTGTACTTC.

The J gene is TRBJ1-1, the V gene TRBV9, with D maybe TRBD1 (5 bases). This CDR3 contains 14 residues. Deletions cut 0 bases from V and 1 base from J, with 7 bases between. CDR1 is SGDLS and CDR2 is YYNGEE in the germline V gene. Here the CDR3 DNA reads TGTGCCAGCAGCGTAGGGGGCCGGAACACTGAAGCTTTCTTT. It encodes CASSVGGRNTEAFF.